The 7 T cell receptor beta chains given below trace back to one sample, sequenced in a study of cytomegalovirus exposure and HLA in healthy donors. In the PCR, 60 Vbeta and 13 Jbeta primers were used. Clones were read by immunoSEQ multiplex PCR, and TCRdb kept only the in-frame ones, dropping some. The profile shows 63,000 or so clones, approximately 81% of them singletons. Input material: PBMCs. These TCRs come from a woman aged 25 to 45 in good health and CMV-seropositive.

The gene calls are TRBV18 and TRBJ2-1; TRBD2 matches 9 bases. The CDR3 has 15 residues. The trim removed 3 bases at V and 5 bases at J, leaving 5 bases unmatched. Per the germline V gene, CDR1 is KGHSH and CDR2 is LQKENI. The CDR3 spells CASSPNRLADNEQFF. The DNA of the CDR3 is TGTGCCAGCTCACCGAACCGACTAGCGGACAATGAGCAGTTCTTC.

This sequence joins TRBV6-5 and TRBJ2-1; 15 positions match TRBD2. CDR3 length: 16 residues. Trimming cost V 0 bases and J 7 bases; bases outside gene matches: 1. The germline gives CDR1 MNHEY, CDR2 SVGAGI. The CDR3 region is CASSYSGLAGGNEQFF. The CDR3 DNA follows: TGTGCCAGCAGTTACTCCGGACTAGCGGGAGGGAATGAGCAGTTCTTC.

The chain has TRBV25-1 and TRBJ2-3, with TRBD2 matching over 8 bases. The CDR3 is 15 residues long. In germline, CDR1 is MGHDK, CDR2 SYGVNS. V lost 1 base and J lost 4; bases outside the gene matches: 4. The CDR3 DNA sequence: TGTGCCAGCAGTGAATTGGCGGGAGGACCAGATACGCAGTATTTT. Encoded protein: CASSELAGGPDTQYF.

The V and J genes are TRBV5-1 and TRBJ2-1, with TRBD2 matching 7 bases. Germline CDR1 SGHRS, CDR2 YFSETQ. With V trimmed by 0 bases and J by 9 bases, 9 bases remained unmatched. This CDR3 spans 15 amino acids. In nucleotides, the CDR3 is TGCGCCAGCAGCTTGGGGACTAGTTCCCTAGGTGAGCAGTTCTTC. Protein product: CASSLGTSSLGEQFF.

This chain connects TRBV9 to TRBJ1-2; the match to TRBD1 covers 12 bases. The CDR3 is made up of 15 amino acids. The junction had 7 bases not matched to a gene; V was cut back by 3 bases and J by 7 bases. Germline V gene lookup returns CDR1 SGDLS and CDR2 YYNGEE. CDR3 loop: CASSARDRGRGGYTF. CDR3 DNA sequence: TGTGCCAGCAGCGCCCGGGACAGGGGGCGAGGTGGCTACACCTTC.

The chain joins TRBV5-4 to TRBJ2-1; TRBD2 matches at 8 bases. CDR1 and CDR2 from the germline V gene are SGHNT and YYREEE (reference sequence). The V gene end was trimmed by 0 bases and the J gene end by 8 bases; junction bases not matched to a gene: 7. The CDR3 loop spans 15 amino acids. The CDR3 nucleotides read TGTGCCAGCAGCTTGGCCAAGCGGGAGTCCCATGAGCAGTTCTTC. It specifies CASSLAKRESHEQFF.

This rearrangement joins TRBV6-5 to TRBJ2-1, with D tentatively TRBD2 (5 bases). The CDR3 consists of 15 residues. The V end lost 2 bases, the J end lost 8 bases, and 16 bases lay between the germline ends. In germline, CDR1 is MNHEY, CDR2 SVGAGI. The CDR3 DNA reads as TGTGCCAGCAGTTACAGGGTGGGAGTGGGCGATGAGCAGTTCTTC. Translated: CASSYRVGVGDEQFF.